This T cell receptor beta chain was profiled in a study of vaccination effects on CD4 cells after COVID-19. Libraries were prepared by immunoSEQ multiplex PCR; TCRdb keeps only in-frame clonotypes and omits some of them. The sample has tens of thousands of clones; 81% are singletons. Ahead of sequencing, the ViraFEST assay grew antigen-specific CD4+ T cells using viral peptide pools. It was after more than nine days of culture that CD4+ T cells were isolated. Prior SARS-CoV-2 infection was absent in the vaccine recipients, as shown by negative nucleocapsid antibodies. Cultures had half their medium replaced with IL-2 medium on days 3 and 7. Germline V lookup: CDR1 SNHLY, CDR2 FYNNEI. Trimming cost V 3 bases and J 5 bases, with 13 bases left between them. The CDR3 covers 14 residues. The study, taken as a whole, reports: Limitations: small convalescent group and missing early post-infection timepoints.

This clone was observed once. Its antigen is not known. The source was CD4+ T cells from PBMCs cultured with HCoV-229E spike peptides, collected before COVID-19 vaccination. This receptor was taken from a human donor who received a COVID-19 vaccine. The chain employs TRBV2 and TRBJ2-5; a weak D match, TRBD1 (5 bases). The DNA for the CDR3 is TGTGCCAGCAGTGACATCAGGGCAATGGAGACCCAGTACTTC. The encoded protein is CASSDIRAMETQYF.